The rows below give T cell receptor beta chains drawn from one sample of a study of OX40 agonist ivuxolimab in advanced cancers. Assay: immunoSEQ multiplex PCR; the TCRdb copy retains only in-frame clones and omits some. The table lists about 68,000 clones, about 89% of them singletons, with approximately 2.1% in the top ten. Sequences were derived from CD4+ or CD8+ T cells sorted from blood, sampled in a trial of the OX40 agonist ivuxolimab. The receptor source for this set is an adult with an advanced solid tumor such as melanoma, head and neck, liver or kidney cancer. Each CDR3 is given with its conserved first and last residue. A D gene is named only where the DNA matches it firmly. The size field is filled for only some rows; it gives once, few, many or a size class.

-	TRBJ1-4	TRBV7-2	-	TGTGCCAGCAGCTTAGGACAGGAAAAACTGTTTTTT	CASSLGQEKLFF
-	TRBJ1-2	TRBV7-2	-	TGTGCCAGCAGCTTAGTTTCTCCAGACTCTCCCGGTGGATACACCTTC	CASSLVSPDSPGGYTF
-	TRBJ1-2	TRBV19	-	TGTGCCAGTAGTATGAAGGGGGTGAACTATGGCTACACCTTC	CASSMKGVNYGYTF
-	TRBJ2-2	TRBV10-3	-	TGTGCCATCAGTGAAGAGACAGCCACCGGGGAGCTGTTTTTT	CAISEETATGELFF
-	TRBJ2-2	TRBV14	-	TGTGCCAGCAGCCGTGACTACACCGGGGAGCTGTTTTTT	CASSRDYTGELFF
-	TRBJ1-2	TRBV19	-	TGTGCCAGTAGTATCGCGACAGGAAGCGGCTACACCTTC	CASSIATGSGYTF
-	TRBJ1-5	TRBV7-9	-	TGTGCCAGCAGCTTACTCGGTCAGCCCCAGCATTTT	CASSLLGQPQHF
-	TRBJ2-7	TRBV11-2	-	TGTGCCAGCAGCTTAGGGCCTTGGGAGCAGTACTTC	CASSLGPWEQYF
-	TRBJ1-5	TRBV30	TRBD1	TGTGCCTGGAGCCTGGACAGGGTCAATCAGCCCCAGCATTTT	CAWSLDRVNQPQHF
-	TRBJ2-7	TRBV5-4	-	TGTGCCAGCAGCTTTACAGGCTCCTACGAGCAGTACTTC	CASSFTGSYEQYF
-	TRBJ2-7	TRBV7-8	-	TGTGCCAGCAGCTTAATAGTAGGGACCTACGAGCAGTACTTC	CASSLIVGTYEQYF
-	TRBJ2-3	TRBV7-8	-	TGTGCCAGCAGCCTAGGCGCGACAGATACGCAGTATTTT	CASSLGATDTQYF
few	TRBJ1-2	TRBV2	-	TGTGCCAGCAGTGAAGGTCAGGGGCCCGGCTACACCTTC	CASSEGQGPGYTF
few	TRBJ1-6	TRBV9	-	TGTGCCAGCAGCGTAGCGGGCAGGGTCTCTTCACCCCTCCACTTT	CASSVAGRVSSPLHF
-	TRBJ2-3	TRBV7-8	-	TGTGCCAGCAGCTCCGTGGCAGATACGCAGTATTTT	CASSSVADTQYF
-	TRBJ1-6	TRBV5-1	TRBD1	TGCGCCAGCAGCTTGTACGGGACAGGGGCGGTGGCCCTCCACTTT	CASSLYGTGAVALHF
-	TRBJ2-3	TRBV28	-	TGTGCCAGCAGTTTATACCCCCGGGCGCAGTATTTT	CASSLYPRAQYF
-	TRBJ1-2	TRBV15	-	TGTGCCACCAGCAGGGGCGAAAGGGCATATGGCTACACCTTC	CATSRGERAYGYTF
-	TRBJ2-3	TRBV6-5	-	TGTGCCAGCAGTTACTCGCGGAACTTAAGGGCAGATACGCAGTATTTT	CASSYSRNLRADTQYF
-	TRBJ2-5	TRBV2	TRBD1	TGTGCCAGCAATAGACAGGGGATCCAAGAGACCCAGTACTTC	CASNRQGIQETQYF
-	TRBJ2-1	TRBV19	TRBD2	TGTGCCAGTAGTCTAGCGGGATTGTACAATGAGCAGTTCTTC	CASSLAGLYNEQFF
once	TRBJ1-1	TRBV6-5	-	TGTGCCAGCAGCTCGGGTTTGAACACTGAAGCTTTCTTT	CASSSGLNTEAFF
-	TRBJ2-1	TRBV5-6	TRBD2	TGTGCCAGCAGCTTGAGAGCGGGAGCCCATGAGCAGTTCTTC	CASSLRAGAHEQFF
-	TRBJ1-5	TRBV5-6	-	TGTGCCAGCAGCTCTGGACGGTTCAATCAGCCCCAGCATTTT	CASSSGRFNQPQHF
-	TRBJ2-3	TRBV15	-	TGTGCCACCAGCAGAACAAATCGAGGAACAGATACGCAGTATTTT	CATSRTNRGTDTQYF
-	TRBJ2-5	TRBV4-2	-	TGTGCCAGCAGCCTGAGGTCAAGGGGGACCCAGTACTTC	CASSLRSRGTQYF
once	TRBJ2-6	TRBV28	TRBD1	TGTGCCAGCACAATGAGGGACAGGGGGCGGCAGCGTGGGGCCAACGTCCTGACTTTC	CASTMRDRGRQRGANVLTF
-	TRBJ1-2	TRBV5-8	TRBD1	TGTGCCAGCGAACGCAGGGGGCTAAACTATGGCTACACCTTC	CASERRGLNYGYTF
-	TRBJ1-1	TRBV2	-	TGTGCCAGCAACTTGAAGCAGAACACTGAAGCTTTCTTT	CASNLKQNTEAFF
-	TRBJ1-1	TRBV6-1	-	TGTGCCAGTACGGGAATGCACAGTGAAGCTTTCTTT	CASTGMHSEAFF
-	TRBJ2-7	TRBV5-1	TRBD2	TGCGCCAGCAGCTTGGGAGACCTGACCGGGACTAGCGGGAGGGCAACGGCCCGCCTGTACTTC	CASSLGDLTGTSGRATARLYF
-	TRBJ2-5	TRBV5-5	-	TGTGCCAGCAGCGCCCTGGGAGCCGGGGAGACCCAGTACTTC	CASSALGAGETQYF
few	TRBJ2-7	TRBV6-5	TRBD2	TGTGCCAGCGGGGGGGACTACGAGCAGTACTTC	CASGGDYEQYF
-	TRBJ1-3	TRBV4-3	-	TGCGCCAGCAGCCAAGATCCCCCTCCTGTATGGACCTCTGGAAACACCATATATTTT	CASSQDPPPVWTSGNTIYF
-	TRBJ2-5	TRBV12-1	-	TGTGCCAGCAGCCCCCCAGAGACCCAGTACTTC	CASSPPETQYF
-	TRBJ2-3	TRBV6-4	-	TGTGCCAGCAGTGTTACTATAGACACAGATACGCAGTATTTT	CASSVTIDTDTQYF
-	TRBJ2-2	TRBV28	TRBD1	TGTGCCAGCAGTTTAGGTCGGGACAGGGCCTTCACCGGGGAGCTGTTTTTT	CASSLGRDRAFTGELFF
-	TRBJ2-1	TRBV7-3	-	TGTGCCAGCAGCTTTTCCAATGACAATGAGCAGTTCTTC	CASSFSNDNEQFF
-	TRBJ1-5	TRBV18	-	TGTGCCAGCTCCTCCCCCCGAGGGGAGCGGGAGCCCCAGCATTTT	CASSSPRGEREPQHF
-	TRBJ1-4	TRBV11-2	-	TGTGCCAGCAGCCTGAGGAAGTCTAATGAAAAACTGTTTTTT	CASSLRKSNEKLFF
-	TRBJ2-7	TRBV29-1	TRBD1	TGCAGCGCCCGGGACAGGACCTACGAGCAGTACTTC	CSARDRTYEQYF
once	TRBJ1-4	TRBV15	-	TGTGCCACCAGCGGGGGGCAGGTTGCAACTAATGAAAAACTGTTTTTT	CATSGGQVATNEKLFF
-	TRBJ2-5	TRBV18	-	TGTGCCAGCTCACCCGCCAGGGTAAAGGAGACCCAGTACTTC	CASSPARVKETQYF
-	TRBJ1-5	TRBV6-1	TRBD1	TGTGCCAGCAGCCACAGGGGCTCAGCTCAGCCCCAGCATTTT	CASSHRGSAQPQHF
-	TRBJ2-1	TRBV9	TRBD1	TGTGCCAGCAGCCTCCGACAGGGTCCCTACAATGAGCAGTTCTTC	CASSLRQGPYNEQFF
once	TRBJ1-5	TRBV15	-	TGTGCCACCAGCAGATCCCCCCCTGGGAGCCCCGCTAGCAATCAGCCCCAGCATTTT	CATSRSPPGSPASNQPQHF
-	TRBJ2-3	TRBV7-3	TRBD2	TGTGCCAGCAGCTTCAGCGGGAGTCTAGGAGATACGCAGTATTTT	CASSFSGSLGDTQYF
-	TRBJ2-3	TRBV2	-	TGTGCCAGGAGGGCTCCTCCAGATACGCAGTATTTT	CARRAPPDTQYF
-	TRBJ1-1	TRBV10-3	TRBD1	TGTGCCACGACGACAGGGGACACTGAAGCTTTCTTT	CATTTGDTEAFF
few	TRBJ1-2	TRBV19	-	TGTGCCAGCACCAATAGATACTCTGCGCCCGGCTACACCTTC	CASTNRYSAPGYTF
few	TRBJ1-2	TRBV5-6	TRBD1	TGTGCCAGCAATGGGGACAGTGCCTACACCTTC	CASNGDSAYTF
few	TRBJ2-1	TRBV7-9	-	TGTGCCAGCACCCTAGACATTAACAATGAGCAGTTCTTC	CASTLDINNEQFF
-	TRBJ1-5	TRBV6-6	TRBD1	TGTGCCAGCAGCATCGGACAGGAGAATCAGCCCCAGCATTTT	CASSIGQENQPQHF